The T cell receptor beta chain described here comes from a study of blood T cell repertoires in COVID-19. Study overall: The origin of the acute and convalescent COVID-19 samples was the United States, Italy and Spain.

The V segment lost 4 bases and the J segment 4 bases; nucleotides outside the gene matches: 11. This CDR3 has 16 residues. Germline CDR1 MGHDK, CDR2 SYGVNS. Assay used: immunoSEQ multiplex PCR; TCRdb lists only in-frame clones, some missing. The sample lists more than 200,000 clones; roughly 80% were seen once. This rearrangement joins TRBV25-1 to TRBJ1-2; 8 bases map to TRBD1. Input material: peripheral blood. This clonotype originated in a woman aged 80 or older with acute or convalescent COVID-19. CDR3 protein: CASSASGTGDVYGYTF. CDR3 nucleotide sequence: TGTGCCAGCAGTGCCTCCGGGACAGGAGACGTCTATGGCTACACCTTC.